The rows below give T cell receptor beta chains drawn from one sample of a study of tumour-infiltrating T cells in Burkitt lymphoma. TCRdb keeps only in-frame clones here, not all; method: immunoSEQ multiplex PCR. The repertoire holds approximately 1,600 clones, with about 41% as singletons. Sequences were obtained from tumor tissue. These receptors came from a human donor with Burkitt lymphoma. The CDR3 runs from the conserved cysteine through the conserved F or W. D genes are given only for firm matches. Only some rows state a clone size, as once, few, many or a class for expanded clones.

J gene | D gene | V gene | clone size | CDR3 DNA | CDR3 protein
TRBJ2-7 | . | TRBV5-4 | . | TGTGCCAGCAGCTTGGACACATACTCTTACGAGCAGTACTTC | CASSLDTYSYEQYF
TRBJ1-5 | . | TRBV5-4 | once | TGTGCCAGCAGCTTAAGGGGGAACAATCAGCCCCAGCATTTT | CASSLRGNNQPQHF
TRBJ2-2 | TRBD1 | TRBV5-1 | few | TGCGCCAGCAGCTTGGAGCAACAGGGGGCTTGGAACACCGGGGAGCTGTTTTTT | CASSLEQQGAWNTGELFF
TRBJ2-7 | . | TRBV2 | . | TGTGCCAGCATCGCTAGCAGGTCAACCTACGAGCAGTACTTC | CASIASRSTYEQYF
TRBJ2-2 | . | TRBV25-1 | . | TGTGCCAGCAGTGACAGGGCGAACACCGGGGAGCTGTTTTTT | CASSDRANTGELFF
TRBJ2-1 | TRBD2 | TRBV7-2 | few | TGTGCCAGCAGCTTACTCGGCGGGGGGGCGGCCAATGAGCAGTTCTTC | CASSLLGGGAANEQFF
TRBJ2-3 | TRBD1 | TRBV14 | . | TGTGCCAGCAGCCAAGATGGTGACAGGGTCACAGATACGCAGTATTTT | CASSQDGDRVTDTQYF
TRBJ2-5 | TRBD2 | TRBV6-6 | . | TGTGCCAGCAGTTACCCAGCGGGGGGGCCAGGGGAGACCCAGTACTTC | CASSYPAGGPGETQYF
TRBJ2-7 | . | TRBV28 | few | TGTGCCAGCAGCCCTGGCTACGAGCAGTACTTC | CASSPGYEQYF
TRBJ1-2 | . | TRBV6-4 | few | TGTGCCAGCAGTGACAGGGACTATGGCTACACCTTC | CASSDRDYGYTF
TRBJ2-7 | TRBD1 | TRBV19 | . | TGTGCCAGTAGTCCCCGAGGTCGGGGACAGGCAACCTACGAGCAGTACTTC | CASSPRGRGQATYEQYF
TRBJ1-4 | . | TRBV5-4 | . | TGTGCCAGCAGCTTGGAGACGGTCGGGAAACTGTTTTTT | CASSLETVGKLFF
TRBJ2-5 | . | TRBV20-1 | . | TGCAGTGCTAGGTCGGAGACCCAGTACTTC | CSARSETQYF
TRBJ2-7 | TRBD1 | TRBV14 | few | TGTGCCAGCAGCCGCGGACAGGGGGAAACCTACGAGCAGTACTTC | CASSRGQGETYEQYF
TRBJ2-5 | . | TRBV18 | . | TGTGCCAGCTCTCTTTCAGCCGGGCCACAAGAGACCCAGTACTTC | CASSLSAGPQETQYF
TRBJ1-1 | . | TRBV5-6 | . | TGTGCCAGCAGCTCGGAGGTGGAGGGGTTGAACACTGAAGCTTTCTTT | CASSSEVEGLNTEAFF
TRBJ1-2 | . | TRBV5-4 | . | TGTGCCAGCAGCTGGGAACAGTTCTATGGCTACACCTTC | CASSWEQFYGYTF
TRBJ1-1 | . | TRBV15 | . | TGTGCCACCAGTCCGACGGGGGGTACGAACACTGAAGCTTTCTTT | CATSPTGGTNTEAFF
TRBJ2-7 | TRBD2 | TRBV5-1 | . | TGCGCCAGCAGCGGACTAGCGGGGGCCTACGAGCAGTACTTC | CASSGLAGAYEQYF
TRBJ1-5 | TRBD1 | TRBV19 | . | TGTGCCACCACAGGGACAGCGGGACAGCCCCAGCATTTT | CATTGTAGQPQHF
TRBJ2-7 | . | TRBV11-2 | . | TGTGCCAGCAGCTATCCCGAAGGGTCCTACGAGCAGTACTTC | CASSYPEGSYEQYF
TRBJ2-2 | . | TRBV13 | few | TGTGCCAGCAGCCGCCTTCTGGGGTCATCTCCCGGGGAGCTGTTTTTT | CASSRLLGSSPGELFF
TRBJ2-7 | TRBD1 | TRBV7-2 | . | TGTGCCAGCAGCTTGAGAGAGGACAGGGACGAGCAGTACTTC | CASSLREDRDEQYF
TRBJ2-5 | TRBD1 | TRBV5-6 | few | TGTGCCAGCAGCCCGTCCTCCGGGACAGAATACTTC | CASSPSSGTEYF
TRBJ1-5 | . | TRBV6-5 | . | TGTGCCAGCAGTTACTCGTCGGGGCCGGTGGGGCCCCAGCATTTT | CASSYSSGPVGPQHF
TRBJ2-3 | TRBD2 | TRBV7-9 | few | TGTGCCAGCAGCCAGCTAGCGGGAGATACGCAGTATTTT | CASSQLAGDTQYF
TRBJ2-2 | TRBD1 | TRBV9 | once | TGTGCCAGCAGCGTTACACCAGGGGGCTTAGACACCGGGGAGCTGTTTTTT | CASSVTPGGLDTGELFF
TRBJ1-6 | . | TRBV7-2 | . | TGTGCCAGCAGCCCACAGGGCTCCTATAATTCACCCCTCCACTTT | CASSPQGSYNSPLHF
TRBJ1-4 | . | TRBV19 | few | TGTGCCAGTAGTAGAAGGTTCGGGGGCGGATTCGATGAAAAACTGTTTTTT | CASSRRFGGGFDEKLFF
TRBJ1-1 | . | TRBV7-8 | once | TGTGCCAGCAGCCCAAGGGAGGGGAACACTGAAGCTTTCTTT | CASSPREGNTEAFF
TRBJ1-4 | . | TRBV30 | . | TGTGCCTGGACTTCGGACCACACGCTGTTTTTT | CAWTSDHTLFF
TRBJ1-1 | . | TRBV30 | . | TGTGCCCTGGTTGGGGGGTTTCATAAGGACACTGAAGCTTTCTTT | CALVGGFHKDTEAFF
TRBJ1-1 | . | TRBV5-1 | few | TGCGCCAGCAGCTCCATGGGCAACACTGAAGCTTTCTTT | CASSSMGNTEAFF
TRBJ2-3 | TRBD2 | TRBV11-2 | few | TGTGCCAGCACCCTCGCGGGGGGACTGCAGTATTTT | CASTLAGGLQYF
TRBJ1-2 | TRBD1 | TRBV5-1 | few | TGCGCCAGCAGCTCGACCGGGACAGGGGATGGCTACACCTTC | CASSSTGTGDGYTF
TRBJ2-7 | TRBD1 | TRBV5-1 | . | TGCGTCAGCATCGGGGACAGCTCCTACGAGCAGTACTTC | CVSIGDSSYEQYF
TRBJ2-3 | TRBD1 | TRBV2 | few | TGTGCCAGCAGATACGGGACAGGGGGAACAGATACGCAGTATTTT | CASRYGTGGTDTQYF
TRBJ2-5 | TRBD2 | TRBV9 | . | TGTGCCAGCAGCGTAGAGCGGGGGGGCCAAGAGACCCAGTACTTC | CASSVERGGQETQYF
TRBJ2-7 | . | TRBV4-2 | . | TGTGCCAGCAGCCAGGGGGAGACAGAGACCTACGAGCAGTACTTC | CASSQGETETYEQYF
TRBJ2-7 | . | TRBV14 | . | TGTGCCAGCAGCCAAGATAAGACATTCTACGAGCAGTACTTC | CASSQDKTFYEQYF
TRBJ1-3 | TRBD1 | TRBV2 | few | TGTGCCAGCAGTGGCCCCGGGACAGCGAAACTCAGCTCTGGAAACACCATATATTTT | CASSGPGTAKLSSGNTIYF
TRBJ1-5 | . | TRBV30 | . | TGTGCCTGGGGATGGACTGATAGCAATCAGCCCCAGCATTTT | CAWGWTDSNQPQHF
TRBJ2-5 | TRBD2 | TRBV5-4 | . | TGTGCCAGCAGCTCTGCCGGGGGGATGGGGGTAGAGACCCAGTACTTC | CASSSAGGMGVETQYF